The present entry profiles one TCR beta chain with its context. Its antigen is unidentified. The data originate from a study of T cell repertoires in cytomegalovirus infection. On the study more broadly: The authors used CMV epitopes that were HLA-C-restricted (recently identified) and HLA-B-restricted (well studied). Study outcomes and limitations: CMV carriers with the relevant HLA were identified by cumulative public TCR beta family frequency.

The germline V gene encodes CDR1 MGHRA and CDR2 YSYEKL. V shed 1 base, J shed 2 bases, and the junction held 9 bases outside the gene matches. CDR3 length equals 18 residues. In TCRdb, the reads were re-called with MiXCR into one record per CDR3 protein. The sample has about 920,000 distinct CDR3 sequences; around 31% are singletons. V usage is TRBV4-1 and J usage is TRBJ2-3; TRBD2 matches 10 bases. Sequenced material: cultured CD8+ T cells from PBMCs, taken from culture after CMV antigen stimulation. This TCR derives from a human donor in good health (CMV status not recorded). Some clones in this sample may be carry-over from other donors' samples. The CDR3: CASSQGSGLADITDTQYF. Written as DNA, the CDR3 is TGCGCCAGCAGCCAAGGGTCCGGACTAGCGGATATCACAGATACGCAGTATTTT.